The clone carrying this T cell receptor beta chain has more than one count but fewer than ten. The data belong to a study of cytotoxic CD8 clonotypes in ibrutinib-treated CLL. The CDR3 is 15 residues long. The germline V gene encodes CDR1 LGHNA and CDR2 YSLEER. The V gene end was trimmed by 1 base and the J gene end by 5 bases; junction bases not matched to a gene: 2. TCRdb's table, derived via immunoSEQ multiplex PCR, lists solely in-frame clones and lacks some. The repertoire consists of around 160,000 clones, with 81% occurring once and the leading ten covering approximately 2%. This chain connects TRBV4-3 to TRBJ1-6; TRBD1 agrees at 7 bases. Sequences were derived from PBMCs, sampled after 12 months of ibrutinib treatment. The sequence was collected from a human donor with chronic lymphocytic leukemia. The CDR3 protein is CASSQAGTDNSPLHF. The CDR3 nucleotides are TGCGCCAGCAGCCAAGCCGGGACAGATAATTCACCCCTCCACTTT.